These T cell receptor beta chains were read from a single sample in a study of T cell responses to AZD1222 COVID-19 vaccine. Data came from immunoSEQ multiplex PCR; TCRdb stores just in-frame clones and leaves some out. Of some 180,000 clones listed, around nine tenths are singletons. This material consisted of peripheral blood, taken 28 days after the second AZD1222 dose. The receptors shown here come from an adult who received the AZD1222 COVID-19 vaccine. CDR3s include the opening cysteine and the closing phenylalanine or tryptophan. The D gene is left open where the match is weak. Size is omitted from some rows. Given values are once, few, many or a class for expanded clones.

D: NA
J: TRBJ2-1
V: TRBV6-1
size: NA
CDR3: CASSEAAYSKFF
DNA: TGTGCCAGCAGTGAAGCGGCATATTCGAAGTTCTTC

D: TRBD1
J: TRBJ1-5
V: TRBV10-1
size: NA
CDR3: CASRYDRGIQPQHF
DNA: TGCGCCAGCAGGTATGACAGGGGGATTCAGCCCCAGCATTTT

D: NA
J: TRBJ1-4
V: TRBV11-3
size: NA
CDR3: CASSRQLRITNEKLFF
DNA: TGTGCCAGCAGCAGACAGTTAAGGATTACTAATGAAAAACTGTTTTTT

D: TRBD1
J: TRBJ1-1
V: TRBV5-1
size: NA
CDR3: CASSWEGQVNTEAFF
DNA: TGCGCCAGCAGCTGGGAGGGACAGGTGAACACTGAAGCTTTCTTT

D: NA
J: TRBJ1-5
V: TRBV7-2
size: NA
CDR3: CASSSYLNQPQHF
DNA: TGTGCCAGCAGCTCTTATTTAAATCAGCCCCAGCATTTT

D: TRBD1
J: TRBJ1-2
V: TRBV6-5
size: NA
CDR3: CASSYSSGQGYGYTF
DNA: TGTGCCAGCAGTTACTCGAGTGGACAGGGGTATGGCTACACCTTC

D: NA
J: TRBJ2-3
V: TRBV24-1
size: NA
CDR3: CATTHAGLTDTQYF
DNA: TGTGCCACCACGCACGCAGGACTCACAGATACGCAGTATTTT

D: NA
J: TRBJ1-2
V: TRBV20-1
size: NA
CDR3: CSARPFKGYTF
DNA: TGCAGTGCTCGACCGTTTAAAGGCTACACCTTC

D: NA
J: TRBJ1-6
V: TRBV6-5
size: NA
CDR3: CASSYSEPGNSPLHF
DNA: TGTGCCAGCAGTTACTCGGAGCCGGGGAATTCACCCCTCCACTTT

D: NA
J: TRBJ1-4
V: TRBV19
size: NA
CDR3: CASSILRGRQIPNEKLFF
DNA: TGTGCCAGTAGTATCCTCCGCGGTCGTCAGATACCTAATGAAAAACTGTTTTTT

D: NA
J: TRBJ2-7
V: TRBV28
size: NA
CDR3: CASTAIPGSYEQYF
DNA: TGTGCCAGTACGGCCATCCCGGGTTCCTACGAGCAGTACTTC

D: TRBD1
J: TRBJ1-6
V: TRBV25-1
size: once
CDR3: CASSATYGQGPDNSPLHF
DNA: TGTGCCAGCAGTGCGACGTACGGACAGGGCCCAGATAATTCACCCCTCCACTTT

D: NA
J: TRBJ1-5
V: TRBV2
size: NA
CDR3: CASSDVNQPQHF
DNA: TGTGCCAGCAGTGACGTCAATCAGCCCCAGCATTTT

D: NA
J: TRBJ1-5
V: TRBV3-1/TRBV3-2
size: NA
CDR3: CASSPRGGNNQPQHF
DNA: TGTGCCAGCAGCCCCCGTGGCGGGAACAATCAGCCCCAGCATTTT

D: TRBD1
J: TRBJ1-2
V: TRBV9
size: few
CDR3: CASSVGTGNRGYTF
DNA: TGTGCCAGCAGCGTAGGGACAGGGAACAGAGGCTACACCTTC

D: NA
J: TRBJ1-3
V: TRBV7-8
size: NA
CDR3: CASSSGGSGNTIYF
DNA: TGTGCCAGCAGCTCTGGGGGTTCTGGAAACACCATATATTTT

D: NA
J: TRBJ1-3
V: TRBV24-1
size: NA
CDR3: CATSETGGGNTIYF
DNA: TGTGCCACCAGTGAGACGGGGGGCGGAAACACCATATATTTT

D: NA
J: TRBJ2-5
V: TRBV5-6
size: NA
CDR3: CASSLAARPETQYF
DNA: TGTGCCAGCAGCTTGGCAGCCCGACCGGAGACCCAGTACTTC

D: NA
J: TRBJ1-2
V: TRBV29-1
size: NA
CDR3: CSVEMGVVGYGYTF
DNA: TGCAGCGTTGAAATGGGGGTTGTTGGGTATGGCTACACCTTC

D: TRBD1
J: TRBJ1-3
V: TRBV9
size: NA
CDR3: CASSSGTAGNTIYF
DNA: TGTGCCAGCAGCTCAGGGACAGCTGGAAACACCATATATTTT

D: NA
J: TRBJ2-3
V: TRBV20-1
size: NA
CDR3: CSAIPSNTQYF
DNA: TGCAGTGCCATACCTTCAAATACGCAGTATTTT

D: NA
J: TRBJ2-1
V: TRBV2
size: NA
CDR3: CASSEASEDNEQFF
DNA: TGTGCCAGCAGTGAAGCTTCGGAAGACAATGAGCAGTTCTTC

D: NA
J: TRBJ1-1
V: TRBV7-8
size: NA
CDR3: CASSLARTRRTEAFF
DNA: TGTGCCAGCAGCTTAGCGAGGACAAGGAGGACTGAAGCTTTCTTT

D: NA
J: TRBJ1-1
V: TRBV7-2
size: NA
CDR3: CASSSQSDTEAFF
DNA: TGTGCCAGCAGCTCCCAGAGCGACACTGAAGCTTTCTTT

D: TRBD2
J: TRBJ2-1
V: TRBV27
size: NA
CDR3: CASGSLAPYNEQFF
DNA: TGTGCCAGCGGTTCACTAGCGCCCTACAATGAGCAGTTCTTC

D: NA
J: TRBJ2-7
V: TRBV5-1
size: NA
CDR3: CASSPTGNLYEQYF
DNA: TGCGCCAGCAGCCCGACGGGGAACCTCTACGAGCAGTACTTC

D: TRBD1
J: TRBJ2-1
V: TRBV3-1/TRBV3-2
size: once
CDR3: CASSQGPGTGFYNEQFF
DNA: TGTGCCAGCAGCCAAGGGCCAGGGACAGGCTTCTACAATGAGCAGTTCTTC

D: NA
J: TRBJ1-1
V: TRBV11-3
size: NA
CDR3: CASSYSRPANTEAFF
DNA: TGTGCCAGCAGCTATAGCCGACCAGCGAACACTGAAGCTTTCTTT